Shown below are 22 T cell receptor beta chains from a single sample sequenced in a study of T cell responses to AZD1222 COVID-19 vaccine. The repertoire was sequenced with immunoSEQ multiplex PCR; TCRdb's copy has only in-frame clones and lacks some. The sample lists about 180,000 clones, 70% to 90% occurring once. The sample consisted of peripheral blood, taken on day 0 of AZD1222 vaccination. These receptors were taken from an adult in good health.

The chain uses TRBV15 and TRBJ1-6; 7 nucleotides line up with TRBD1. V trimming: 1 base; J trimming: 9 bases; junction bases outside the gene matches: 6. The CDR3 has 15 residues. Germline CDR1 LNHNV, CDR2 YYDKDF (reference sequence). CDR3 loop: CATSRVSPGGSPLHF. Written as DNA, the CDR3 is TGTGCCACCAGCAGAGTTTCGCCAGGGGGTTCACCCCTCCACTTT.

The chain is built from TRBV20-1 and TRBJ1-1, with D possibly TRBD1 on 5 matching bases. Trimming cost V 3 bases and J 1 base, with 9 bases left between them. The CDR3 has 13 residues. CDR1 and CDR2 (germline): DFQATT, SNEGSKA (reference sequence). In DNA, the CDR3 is TGCAGTGCTAGTAAAGACAGGAACACTGAAGCTTTCTTT. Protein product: CSASKDRNTEAFF.

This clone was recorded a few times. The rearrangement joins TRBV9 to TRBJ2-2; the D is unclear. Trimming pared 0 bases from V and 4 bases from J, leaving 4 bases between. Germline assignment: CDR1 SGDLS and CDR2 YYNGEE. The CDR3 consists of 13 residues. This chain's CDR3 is CASSVGPTGELFF. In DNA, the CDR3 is TGTGCCAGCAGCGTAGGTCCCACCGGGGAGCTGTTTTTT.

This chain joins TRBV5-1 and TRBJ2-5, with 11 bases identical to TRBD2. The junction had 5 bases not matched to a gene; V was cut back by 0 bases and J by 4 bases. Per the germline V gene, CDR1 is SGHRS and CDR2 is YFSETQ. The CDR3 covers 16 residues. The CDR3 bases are TGCGCCAGCAGCTTGGATGGTAGCGGGGGGGCAGAGACCCAGTACTTC. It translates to CASSLDGSGGAETQYF.

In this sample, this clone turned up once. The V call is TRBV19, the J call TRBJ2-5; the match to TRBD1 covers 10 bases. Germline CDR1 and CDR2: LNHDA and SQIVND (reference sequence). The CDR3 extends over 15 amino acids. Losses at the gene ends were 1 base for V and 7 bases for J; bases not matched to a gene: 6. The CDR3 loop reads CASSIAGTGEGTQYF. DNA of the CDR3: TGTGCCAGTAGTATAGCAGGGACAGGGGAGGGGACCCAGTACTTC.

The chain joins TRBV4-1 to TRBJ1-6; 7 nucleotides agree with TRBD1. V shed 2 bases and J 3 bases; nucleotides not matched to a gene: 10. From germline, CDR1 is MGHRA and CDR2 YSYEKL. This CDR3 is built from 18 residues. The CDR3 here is CASSQHTGQASYNSPLHF. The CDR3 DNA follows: TGCGCCAGCAGCCAACACACCGGACAGGCCAGCTATAATTCACCCCTCCACTTT.

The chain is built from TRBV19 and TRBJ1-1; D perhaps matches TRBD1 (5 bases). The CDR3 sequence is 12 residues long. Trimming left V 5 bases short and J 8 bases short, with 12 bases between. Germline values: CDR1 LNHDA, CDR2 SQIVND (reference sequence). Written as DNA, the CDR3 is TGTGCCAGTAGTGTAAGGGGTCTCGAAGCTTTCTTT. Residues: CASSVRGLEAFF. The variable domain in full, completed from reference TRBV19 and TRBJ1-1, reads DGGITQSPKYLFRKEGQNVTLSCEQNLNHDAMYWYRQDPGQGLRLIYYSQIVNDFQKGDIAEGYSVSREKKESFPLTVTSAQKNPTAFYLCASSVRGLEAFFGQGTRLTVV.

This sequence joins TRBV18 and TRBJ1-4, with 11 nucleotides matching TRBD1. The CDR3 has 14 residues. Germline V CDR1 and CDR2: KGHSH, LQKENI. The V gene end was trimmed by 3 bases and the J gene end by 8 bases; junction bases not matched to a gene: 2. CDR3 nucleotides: TGTGCCAGCTCACCGGGACAGGGGGAGGAAAAACTGTTTTTT. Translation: CASSPGQGEEKLFF.

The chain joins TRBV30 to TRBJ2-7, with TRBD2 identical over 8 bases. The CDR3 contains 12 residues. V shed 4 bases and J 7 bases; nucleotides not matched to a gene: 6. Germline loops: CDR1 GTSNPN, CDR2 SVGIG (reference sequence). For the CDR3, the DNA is TGTGCCTGGACCGGGGGGGCCCGGGAGCAGTACTTC. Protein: CAWTGGAREQYF. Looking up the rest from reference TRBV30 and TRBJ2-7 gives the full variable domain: SQTIHQWPATLVQPVGSPLSLECTVEGTSNPNLYWYRQAAGRGLQLLFYSVGIGQISSEVPQNLSASRPQDRQFILSSKKLLLSDSGFYLCAWTGGAREQYFGPGTRLTVT.

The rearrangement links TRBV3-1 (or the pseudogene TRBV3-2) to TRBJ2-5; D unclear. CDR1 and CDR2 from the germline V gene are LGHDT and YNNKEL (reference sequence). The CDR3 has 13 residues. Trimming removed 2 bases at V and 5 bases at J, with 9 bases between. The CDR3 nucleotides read TGTGCCAGCAGCCAACGTGGGAAGGAGACCCAGTACTTC. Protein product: CASSQRGKETQYF.

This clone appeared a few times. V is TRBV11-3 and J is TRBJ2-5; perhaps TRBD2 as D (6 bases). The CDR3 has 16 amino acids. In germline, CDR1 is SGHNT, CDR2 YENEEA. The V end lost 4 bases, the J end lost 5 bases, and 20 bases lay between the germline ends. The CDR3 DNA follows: TGTGCCAGCAGCTCGCTTAGTGGGGGGAGAGGGGAGACCCAGTACTTC. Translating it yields CASSSLSGGRGETQYF.

CDR3 residues: CASSFNGVGYGYTF. The CDR3 region has the DNA TGCGCCAGCAGCTTCAACGGGGTGGGCTATGGCTACACCTTC. The V call is TRBV5-1, the J call TRBJ1-2; no clear D gene. This CDR3 contains 14 residues. CDR1 and CDR2 from the germline V gene are SGHRS and YFSETQ. Deletions cut 2 bases from V and 4 bases from J, with 12 bases between.

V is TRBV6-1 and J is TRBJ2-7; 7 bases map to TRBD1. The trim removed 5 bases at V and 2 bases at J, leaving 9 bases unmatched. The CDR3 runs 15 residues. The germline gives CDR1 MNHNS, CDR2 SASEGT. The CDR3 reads CASSFPGQSPYEQYF. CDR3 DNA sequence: TGTGCCAGCAGTTTTCCGGGACAGTCCCCCTACGAGCAGTACTTC.

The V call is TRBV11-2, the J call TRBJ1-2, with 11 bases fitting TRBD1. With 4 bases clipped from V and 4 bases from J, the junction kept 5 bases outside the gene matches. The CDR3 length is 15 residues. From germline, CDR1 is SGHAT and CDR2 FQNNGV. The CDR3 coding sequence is TGTGCCAGCAGCTCGGTGGACAGGGGGCTCTATGGCTACACCTTC. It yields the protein CASSSVDRGLYGYTF.

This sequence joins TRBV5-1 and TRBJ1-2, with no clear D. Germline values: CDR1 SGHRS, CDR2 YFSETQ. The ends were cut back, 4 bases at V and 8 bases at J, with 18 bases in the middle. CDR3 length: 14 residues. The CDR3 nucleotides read TGCGCCAGCAGCCCCTGGGGTACCGGATGGGGCTACACCTTC. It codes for CASSPWGTGWGYTF.

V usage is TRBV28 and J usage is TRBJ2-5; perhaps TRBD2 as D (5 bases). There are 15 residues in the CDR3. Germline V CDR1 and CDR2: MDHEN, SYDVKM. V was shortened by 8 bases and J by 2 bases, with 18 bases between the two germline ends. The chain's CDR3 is CASGGRPGSQETQYF. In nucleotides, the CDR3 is TGTGCCAGCGGAGGTCGCCCCGGTTCGCAAGAGACCCAGTACTTC.

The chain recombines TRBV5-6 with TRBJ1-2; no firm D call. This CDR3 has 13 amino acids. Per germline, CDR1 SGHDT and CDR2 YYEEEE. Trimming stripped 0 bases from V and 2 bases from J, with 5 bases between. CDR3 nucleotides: TGTGCCAGCAGCTTGGGGGGAAACTATGGCTACACCTTC. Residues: CASSLGGNYGYTF.

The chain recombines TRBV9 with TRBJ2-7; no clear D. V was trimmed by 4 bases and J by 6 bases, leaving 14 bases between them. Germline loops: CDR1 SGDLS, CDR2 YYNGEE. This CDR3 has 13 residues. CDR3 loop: CASSRSVSSEQYF. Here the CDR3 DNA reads TGTGCCAGCAGCCGGAGTGTTAGCTCCGAGCAGTACTTC.

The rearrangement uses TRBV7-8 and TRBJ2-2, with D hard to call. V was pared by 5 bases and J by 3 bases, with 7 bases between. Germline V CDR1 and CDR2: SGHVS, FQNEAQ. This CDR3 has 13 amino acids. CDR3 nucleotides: TGTGCCAGCAGCCCTAGTTACACCGGGGAGCTGTTTTTT. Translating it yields CASSPSYTGELFF.

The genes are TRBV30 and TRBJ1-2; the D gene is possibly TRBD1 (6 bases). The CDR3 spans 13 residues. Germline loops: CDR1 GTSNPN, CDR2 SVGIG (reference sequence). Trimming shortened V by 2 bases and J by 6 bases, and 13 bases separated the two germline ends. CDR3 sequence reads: CAWSPGTYDGYTF. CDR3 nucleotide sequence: TGTGCCTGGAGTCCCGGGACATATGATGGCTACACCTTC. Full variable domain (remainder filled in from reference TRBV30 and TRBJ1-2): SQTIHQWPATLVQPVGSPLSLECTVEGTSNPNLYWYRQAAGRGLQLLFYSVGIGQISSEVPQNLSASRPQDRQFILSSKKLLLSDSGFYLCAWSPGTYDGYTFGSGTRLTVV.

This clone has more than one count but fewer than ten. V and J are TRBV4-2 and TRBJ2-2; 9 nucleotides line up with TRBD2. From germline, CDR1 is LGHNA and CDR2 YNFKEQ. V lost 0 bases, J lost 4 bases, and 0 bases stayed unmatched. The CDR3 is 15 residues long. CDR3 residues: CASSQEAGGTGELFF. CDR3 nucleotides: TGTGCCAGCAGCCAAGAAGCGGGGGGCACCGGGGAGCTGTTTTTT.

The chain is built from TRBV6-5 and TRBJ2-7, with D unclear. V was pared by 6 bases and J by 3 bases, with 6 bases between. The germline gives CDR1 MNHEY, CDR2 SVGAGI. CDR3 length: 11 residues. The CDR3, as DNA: TGTGCCAGCAGGCTAAGCTACGAGCAGTACTTC. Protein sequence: CASRLSYEQYF.